What follows are 27 T cell receptor beta chains derived from one specimen sequenced in a study of blood T cell repertoires in COVID-19. Assay used: immunoSEQ multiplex PCR; TCRdb lists only in-frame clones, some missing. The table has approximately 70,000 clones, roughly 80% seen once. The sequencing input was peripheral blood. The receptors stem from a woman of 80 years or more with acute or convalescent COVID-19.

The genes are TRBV6-5 and TRBJ1-2; 10 bases match TRBD1. CDR1 and CDR2 (germline): MNHEY, SVGAGI. V trimming: 6 bases; J trimming: 6 bases; junction bases outside the gene matches: 4. The CDR3 is 13 amino acids. CDR3 amino acids: CASSRTGGDGYTF. The CDR3 DNA reads as TGTGCCAGCAGCCGGACAGGGGGAGATGGCTACACCTTC.

This clone came up a few times. The rearrangement uses TRBV15 and TRBJ1-6; a possible D gene is TRBD1 (6 bases). CDR3 length: 14 residues. V was pared by 4 bases and J by 10 bases, with 14 bases between. CDR1 and CDR2 from the germline V gene are LNHNV and YYDKDF (reference sequence). As DNA, the CDR3 is TGTGCCACCAGCATTCGACAGGATGACTCACCCCTCCACTTT. This gives the protein CATSIRQDDSPLHF.

V and J are TRBV5-1 and TRBJ1-5; tentatively, D is TRBD1 (6 bases). This CDR3 comprises 15 residues. V shed 1 base and J shed 1 base, with 9 bases lying between them. Germline loops: CDR1 SGHRS, CDR2 YFSETQ. CDR3 sequence: CASSLNTGSNQPQHF. The CDR3 DNA reads as TGCGCCAGCAGCTTGAATACAGGGAGCAATCAGCCCCAGCATTTT.

The chain joins TRBV11-2 to TRBJ2-3; 13 bases align to TRBD2. The CDR3 runs to 16 residues. The junction had 6 bases not matched to a gene; V was cut back by 4 bases and J by 5 bases. Germline loops: CDR1 SGHAT, CDR2 FQNNGV. CDR3 coding DNA: TGTGCCAGCAGCTGGACTAGCGGGGGAGATGGAGATACGCAGTATTTT. It codes for CASSWTSGGDGDTQYF.

The chain has TRBV9 and TRBJ2-3; 9 bases align to TRBD2. The CDR3 is 16 residues long. The ends lost 5 bases at V and 7 bases at J; junction bases unmatched: 14. Germline V gives CDR1 SGDLS, CDR2 YYNGEE. For the CDR3, the DNA is TGTGCCAGCAGTCACCGGCGCGGGGGGGCAGTGAATACGCAGTATTTT. Protein: CASSHRRGGAVNTQYF.

This rearrangement joins TRBV10-3 to TRBJ2-5, with a possible D match to TRBD1 (5 bases). The germline V gene has CDR1 ENHRY and CDR2 SYGVKD. The CDR3 length is 14 residues. V lost 0 bases and J lost 7, with 12 bases in between. CDR3 nucleotides: TGTGCCATCAGTGAGTCGGCGACAGAAACGACCCAGTACTTC. This translates into CAISESATETTQYF.

This chain uses TRBV29-1 with TRBJ1-2, with TRBD1 matching over 7 bases. The CDR3 totals 13 residues. The V gene's germline CDR1 is SQVTM and CDR2 ANQGSEA. V was clipped by 4 bases and J by 6 bases; unmatched bases: 8. CDR3 nucleotide sequence: TGCAGCGTTGCCTCCGGGACAGAACATGGCTACACCTTC. Its translation is CSVASGTEHGYTF.

The chain combines TRBV2 with TRBJ1-2; weak D call: TRBD1 (5 bases). Germline CDR1 SNHLY, CDR2 FYNNEI. The CDR3 loop spans 13 amino acids. Trimming removed 6 bases at V and 7 bases at J, with 15 bases between. This chain's CDR3 is CASRGRGTGGYTF. Written as DNA, the CDR3 is TGTGCCAGCAGGGGCCGGGGGACGGGTGGCTACACCTTC.

The V gene is TRBV2, the J gene TRBJ1-1; D possibly corresponds to TRBD1 (6 bases). Trimming stripped 4 bases from V and 6 bases from J, with 18 bases between. CDR3 length equals 15 residues. Germline loops: CDR1 SNHLY, CDR2 FYNNEI. The CDR3 sequence is CASSGPGVSIAEAFF. The DNA for the CDR3 is TGTGCCAGCAGTGGTCCAGGGGTTAGTATCGCTGAAGCTTTCTTT.

This clone has only a few counts. V gene TRBV27 combines with J gene TRBJ1-6; D gene ambiguous. Germline CDR1 is MNHEY and CDR2 is SMNVEV (reference sequence). The CDR3 runs 15 residues. Trimming removed 7 bases at V and 3 bases at J, with 13 bases between. CDR3 sequence reads: CASNPAVNYNSPLHF. The CDR3, as DNA: TGTGCCAGCAATCCGGCGGTTAACTATAATTCACCCCTCCACTTT.

CDR3 in amino acids: CASSVSGELLFSEQYF. The CDR3 coding sequence is TGTGCCAGCAGTGTTTCGGGTGAACTACTCTTTTCGGAGCAGTACTTC. V and J are TRBV6-1 and TRBJ2-7, with D hard to call. Germline CDR1 MNHNS, CDR2 SASEGT. V lost 4 bases and J 7 bases, leaving 23 bases between the germline ends. The CDR3 sequence is 16 residues long.

CDR3 coding DNA: TGCGCCAGCAGGCGGGACCCAGGGCCAGATACGCAGTATTTT. Its translation: CASRRDPGPDTQYF. The J gene is TRBJ2-3, the V gene TRBV10-2; a possible D gene is TRBD2 (6 bases). Germline V gives CDR1 WSHSY, CDR2 SAAADI. This CDR3 has 14 residues. The germline V and J ends were trimmed by 6 bases and 4 bases, with 14 bases remaining between them.

The chain recombines TRBV21-1 with TRBJ1-5; TRBD1 is the table's D call and was not checked against the DNA. TRBV21-1 is described as a pseudogene. CDR3 length equals 14 residues. The CDR3 sequence: CASSKQGIHQPQHF. In DNA form, the CDR3 reads TGTGCCAGCAGCAAACAGGGAATCCATCAGCCCCAGCATTTT.

This chain joins TRBV6-5 and TRBJ2-7; D perhaps matches TRBD2 (5 bases). CDR3 length equals 14 residues. Deletions cut 6 bases from V and 0 bases from J, with 12 bases between. The germline V gene has CDR1 MNHEY and CDR2 SVGAGI. CDR3 sequence: CASSRSGDSYEQYF. CDR3 nucleotides: TGTGCCAGCAGCCGAAGCGGCGACTCCTACGAGCAGTACTTC.

This clone has just a few counts. The gene calls are TRBV3-1 (or the pseudogene TRBV3-2) and TRBJ1-5; weak D call: TRBD1 (5 bases). This CDR3 comprises 17 residues. From germline, CDR1 is LGHDT and CDR2 YNNKEL (reference sequence). V was clipped by 0 bases and J by 1 base, with 13 bases between them. This chain's CDR3 is CASSQESGAGSNQPQHF. The CDR3 DNA reads TGTGCCAGCAGCCAAGAAAGTGGGGCTGGGAGCAATCAGCCCCAGCATTTT.

This clone turned up a few times. The chain combines TRBV12-3 or TRBV12-4 with TRBJ2-7, with 7 bases identical to TRBD1. There are 13 residues in the CDR3. The V and J ends lost 6 bases and 3 bases, in that order; junction bases with no gene match: 5. The CDR3 DNA reads TGTGCCAGCAGCCTCAGGACAGGCTACGAGCAGTACTTC. Its translation is CASSLRTGYEQYF.

This clone was counted a few times. The chain couples TRBV27 to TRBJ1-4, with D maybe TRBD1 (5 bases). CDR1 and CDR2 from the germline V gene are MNHEY and SMNVEV (reference sequence). V lost 6 bases to trimming and J lost 7 bases, with 15 bases between them. CDR3 length: 14 residues. The chain's CDR3 is CASSPGRRGEKLFF. The DNA for the CDR3 is TGTGCCAGCAGCCCTGGAAGGAGGGGTGAAAAACTGTTTTTT.

This clone was seen repeatedly, ten times or more. This chain connects TRBV2 to TRBJ2-3; 8 nucleotides line up with TRBD2. After removal of 2 bases from V and 6 bases from J, the junction contained 7 bases not matched to a gene. The CDR3 covers 15 residues. Per germline, CDR1 SNHLY and CDR2 FYNNEI. In nucleotides, the CDR3 is TGTGCCAGCAGTGAATTCCAGCGGGGGTTCGATACGCAGTATTTT. Residues: CASSEFQRGFDTQYF.

This clone was seen a single time. The chain is built from TRBV11-1 and TRBJ2-7, with TRBD1 matching 7 bases. CDR1 is SGHAT, CDR2 FQDESV, per germline (reference sequence). CDR3 length: 14 amino acids. The V gene end was trimmed by 4 bases and the J gene end by 3 bases; junction bases not matched to a gene: 6. CDR3 sequence reads: CASSSGTVGYEQYF. The CDR3 region has the DNA TGTGCCAGCAGCTCAGGGACAGTCGGCTACGAGCAGTACTTC.

The chain links TRBV14 to TRBJ1-1; the D gene is possibly TRBD1 (6 bases). V was cut by 4 bases and J by 7 bases, with 13 bases left in between. Germline V lookup: CDR1 SGHDN, CDR2 FVKESK. The CDR3 has 13 amino acids. DNA of the CDR3: TGTGCCAGCAGCCCATTAGGACAGAGTGAAGCTTTCTTT. Translating it yields CASSPLGQSEAFF.

The CDR3 DNA is TGTGCCAGCAGCTTAGGACAGGGGGCTTCGTATGGCTACACCTTC. This gives the protein CASSLGQGASYGYTF. The chain recombines TRBV7-9 with TRBJ1-2, with 10 nucleotides matching TRBD1. Germline V CDR1 and CDR2: SEHNR, FQNEAQ (reference sequence). The CDR3 runs to 15 residues. J gave up 5 bases and V 1 base, and 4 bases lay outside the gene matches.

The genes are TRBV19 and TRBJ2-5; 7 bases fit TRBD2. The CDR3 extends over 13 amino acids. V shed 6 bases and J 5 bases; nucleotides not matched to a gene: 6. Germline V gives CDR1 LNHDA, CDR2 SQIVND (reference sequence). The CDR3 is CASRGLVEETQYF. CDR3 sequence (DNA): TGTGCCAGTAGAGGACTAGTGGAGGAGACCCAGTACTTC.

The J gene is TRBJ2-3, the V gene TRBV2; D is perhaps TRBD1 (5 bases). This CDR3 has 14 amino acids. V was clipped by 8 bases and J by 4 bases, with 16 bases between them. Germline CDR1 and CDR2: SNHLY and FYNNEI. CDR3 DNA: TGTGCCAGCTCCCCAGCGACAGTCGCAGATACGCAGTATTTT. Translating it yields CASSPATVADTQYF.

In its sample, this clone was seen once. The rearrangement joins TRBV18 to TRBJ1-1; 7 bases map to TRBD1. The CDR3 loop spans 17 amino acids. Germline CDR1 reads KGHSH; CDR2 reads LQKENI. Trimming at V came to 3 bases and at J to 0 bases, leaving 10 bases not matched to a gene. CDR3 bases: TGTGCCAGCTCACCTACACAACTGGACAGGATGAACACTGAAGCTTTCTTT. This encodes CASSPTQLDRMNTEAFF.

The chain recombines TRBV5-1 with TRBJ1-1; maybe TRBD1 (5 bases). CDR1 and CDR2 from the germline V gene are SGHRS and YFSETQ. The length of the CDR3 is 16 residues. Between the trimmed V and J ends, which lost 3 bases and 0 bases, there was a span of 15 bases. In nucleotides, the CDR3 is TGCGCCAGCAGCTCTGCACCGGGGGATTTGAACACTGAAGCTTTCTTT. Its translation is CASSSAPGDLNTEAFF.

This rearrangement joins TRBV3-1 (or the pseudogene TRBV3-2) to TRBJ2-5; D not certain. The J call may not be correct, given that the DNA end is closer to TRBJ2-7. The germline CDR1 and CDR2 sequences are LGHDT and YNNKEL (reference sequence). The CDR3 sequence is 13 residues long. CDR3 residues: CASSQEVRTEQYF. In DNA, the CDR3 is TGTGCCAGCAGCCAAGAAGTAAGAACCGAGCAGTACTTC.

The V gene is TRBV2, the J gene TRBJ1-2; D is possibly TRBD1 (5 bases). V was cut by 5 bases and J by 5 bases, with 12 bases left in between. The CDR3 loop spans 13 amino acids. Germline CDR1 reads SNHLY; CDR2 reads FYNNEI. Written as DNA, the CDR3 is TGTGCCAGCAGTCTACAGGAGAGATATGGCTACACCTTC. The encoded protein is CASSLQERYGYTF.